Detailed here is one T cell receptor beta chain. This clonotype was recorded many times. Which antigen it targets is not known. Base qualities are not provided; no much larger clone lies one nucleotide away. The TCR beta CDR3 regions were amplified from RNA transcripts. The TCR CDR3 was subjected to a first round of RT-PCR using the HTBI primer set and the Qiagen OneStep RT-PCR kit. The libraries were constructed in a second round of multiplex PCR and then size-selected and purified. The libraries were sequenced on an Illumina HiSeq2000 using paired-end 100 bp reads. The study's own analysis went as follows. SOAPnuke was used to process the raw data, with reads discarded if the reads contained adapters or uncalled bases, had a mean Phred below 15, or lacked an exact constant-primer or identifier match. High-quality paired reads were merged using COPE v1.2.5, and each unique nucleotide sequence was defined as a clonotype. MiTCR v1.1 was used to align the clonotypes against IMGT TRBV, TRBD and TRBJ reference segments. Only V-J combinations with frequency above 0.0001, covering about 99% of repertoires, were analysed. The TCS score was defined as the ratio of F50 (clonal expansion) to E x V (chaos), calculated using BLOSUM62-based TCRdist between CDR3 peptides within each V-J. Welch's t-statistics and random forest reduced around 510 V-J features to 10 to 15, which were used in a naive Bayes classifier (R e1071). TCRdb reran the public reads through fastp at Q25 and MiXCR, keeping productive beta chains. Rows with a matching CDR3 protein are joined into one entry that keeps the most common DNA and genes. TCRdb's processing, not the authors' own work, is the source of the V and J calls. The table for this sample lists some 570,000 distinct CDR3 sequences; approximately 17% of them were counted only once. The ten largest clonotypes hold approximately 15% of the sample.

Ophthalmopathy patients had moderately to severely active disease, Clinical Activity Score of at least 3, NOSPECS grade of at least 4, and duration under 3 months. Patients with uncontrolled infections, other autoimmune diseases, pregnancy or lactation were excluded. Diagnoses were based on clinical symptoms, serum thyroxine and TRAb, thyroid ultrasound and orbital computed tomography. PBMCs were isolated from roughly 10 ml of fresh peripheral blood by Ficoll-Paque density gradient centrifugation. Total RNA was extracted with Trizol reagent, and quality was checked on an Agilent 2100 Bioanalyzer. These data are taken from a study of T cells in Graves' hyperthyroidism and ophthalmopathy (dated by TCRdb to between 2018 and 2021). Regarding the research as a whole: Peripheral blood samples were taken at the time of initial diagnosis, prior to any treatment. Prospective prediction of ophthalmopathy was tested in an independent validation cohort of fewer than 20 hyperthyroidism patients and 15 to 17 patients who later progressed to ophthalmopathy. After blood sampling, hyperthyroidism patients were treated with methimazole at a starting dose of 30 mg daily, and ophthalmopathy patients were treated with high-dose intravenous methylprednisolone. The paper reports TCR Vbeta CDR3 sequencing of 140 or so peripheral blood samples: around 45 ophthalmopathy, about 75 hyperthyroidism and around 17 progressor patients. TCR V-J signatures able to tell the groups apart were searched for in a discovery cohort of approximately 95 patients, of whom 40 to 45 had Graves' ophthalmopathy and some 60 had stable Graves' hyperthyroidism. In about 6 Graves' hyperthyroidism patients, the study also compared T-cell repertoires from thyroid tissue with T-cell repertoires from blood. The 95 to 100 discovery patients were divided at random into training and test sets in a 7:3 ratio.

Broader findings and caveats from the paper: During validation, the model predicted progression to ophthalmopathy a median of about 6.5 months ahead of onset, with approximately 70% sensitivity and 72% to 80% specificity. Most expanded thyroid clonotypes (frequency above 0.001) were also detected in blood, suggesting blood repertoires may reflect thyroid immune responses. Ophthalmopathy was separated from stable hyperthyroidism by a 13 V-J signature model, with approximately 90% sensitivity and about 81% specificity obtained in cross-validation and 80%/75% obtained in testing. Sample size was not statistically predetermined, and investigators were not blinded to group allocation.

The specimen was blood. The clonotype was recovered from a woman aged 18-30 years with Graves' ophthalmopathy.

The CDR3 amino acid sequence is: CSARGTGGMSSYEQYF. The sequenced DNA is TGCAGTGCTAGGGGGACAGGGGGCATGAGCTCCTACGAGCAGTACTTC. This chain joins TRBV20-1 to TRBJ2-7, and 12 junction bases match TRBD1. The germline V gene (reference sequence) sets CDR1 to DFQATT and CDR2 to SNEGSKA. Trimming takes 3 bases off V and 0 bases off J; junction bases not matched to a gene: 6. Reading from cysteine to phenylalanine, the CDR3 counts 16 amino acids. Just the 48-base CDR3 DNA is kept, in frame starting at base 1.